These 3 T cell receptor beta chains were all obtained from the same sample, sequenced in a study of T cell changes during pregnancy in multiple sclerosis (dated by TCRdb to the late 2010s). The library relied on the immunoSEQ multiplex PCR assay. TCRdb limited this immuneACCESS table to in-frame rearrangements with V and J called. A share of clones is missing; checked studies link under half to unresolved V genes, and the rest is unexplained. Recorded for this sample are fewer than 85,000 clones; less than 95% of them occurred a single time. The top ten constitute about 2.3% of the sample. Sequencing was performed on peripheral blood, taken in the third trimester of pregnancy. These TCRs come from a female donor with multiple sclerosis, enrolled in a pregnancy study.

V and J are TRBV7-9 and TRBJ1-1; weak D call: TRBD1 (6 bases). V lost 7 bases, J lost 12 bases, and 21 bases lay in between. Germline V gene sequence: CDR1 SEHNR, CDR2 FQNEAQ (reference sequence). CDR3 length equals 13 residues. In DNA form, the CDR3 reads TGTGCCAGCATCTCGAGTGGAACAGGGACACCTTTCTTT. Translating gives CASISSGTGTPFF.

The chain employs TRBV5-6 and TRBJ1-4, with 7 bases lining up with TRBD1. After removal of 0 bases from V and 7 bases from J, the junction contained 3 bases not matched to a gene. The CDR3 consists of 14 residues. Germline V gives CDR1 SGHDT, CDR2 YYEEEE. The CDR3 DNA reads TGTGCCAGCAGCTTGGCAGGGGGAGGTGAAAAACTGTTTTTT. This encodes CASSLAGGGEKLFF.

The chain combines TRBV7-3 with TRBJ2-7; perhaps TRBD1 as D (6 bases). Trimming pared 0 bases from V and 3 bases from J, leaving 12 bases between. The germline CDR1 and CDR2 sequences are SGHTA and FQGTGA. CDR3 size: 15 residues. CDR3 loop: CASSLTGQGGYEQYF. The CDR3 nucleotides are TGTGCCAGCAGCTTAACGGGCCAAGGGGGCTACGAGCAGTACTTC. Filled out from reference TRBV7-3 and TRBJ2-7, the complete variable domain reads GAGVSQTPSNKVTEKGKYVELRCDPISGHTALYWYRQSLGQGPEFLIYFQGTGAADDSGLPNDRFFAVRPEGSVSTLKIQRTERGDSAVYLCASSLTGQGGYEQYFGPGTRLTVT.